The text below deals with one T cell receptor (beta chain). This specimen belongs to a study of a mutant IDH1 vaccine in newly diagnosed glioma. The time point here: baseline, week 1 (first vaccination visit). Specified treatment: pre-vaccination baseline after standard-of-care therapy. Using immunoSEQ multiplex PCR, the repertoire was profiled, and TCRdb retains in-frame clones only, with some absent. The profile shows 75,000 to 100,000 clones, about 90% of them singletons. This sample comprised PBMCs, obtained from a glioma patient treated with radiotherapy, temozolomide or both. The receptor was isolated from a woman aged 45-60 years with glioma.

For the CDR3, the DNA is TGTGCCAGCACTAAAGGGACTAGCGGGAGATACGAGCAGTACTTC. It specifies CASTKGTSGRYEQYF. The chain employs TRBV7-6 and TRBJ2-7; TRBD2 agrees at 14 bases. The V and J ends lost 7 bases and 4 bases, in that order; junction bases with no gene match: 6. Germline V gene lookup returns CDR1 SGHVS and CDR2 FNYEAQ. The CDR3 totals 15 residues.